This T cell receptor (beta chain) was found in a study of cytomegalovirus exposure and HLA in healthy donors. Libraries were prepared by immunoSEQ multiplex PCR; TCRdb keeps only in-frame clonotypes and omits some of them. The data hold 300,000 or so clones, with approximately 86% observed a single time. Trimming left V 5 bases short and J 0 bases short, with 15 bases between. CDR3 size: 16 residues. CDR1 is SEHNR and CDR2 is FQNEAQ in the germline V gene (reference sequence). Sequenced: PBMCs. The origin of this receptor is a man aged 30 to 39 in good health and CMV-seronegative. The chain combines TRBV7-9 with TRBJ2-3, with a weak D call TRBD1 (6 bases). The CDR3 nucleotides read TGTGCCAGCAGCCCGCAGGGGATGCCTAGCACAGATACGCAGTATTTT. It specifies CASSPQGMPSTDTQYF. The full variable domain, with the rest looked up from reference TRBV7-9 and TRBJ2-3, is DTGVSQNPRHKITKRGQNVTFRCDPISEHNRLYWYRQTLGQGPEFLTYFQNEAQLEKSRLLSDRFSAERPKGSFSTLEIQRTEQGDSAMYLCASSPQGMPSTDTQYFGPGTRLTVL.